This T cell receptor (beta chain) was sequenced during a study of OX40 agonist ivuxolimab in advanced cancers. The overall study: Of the participants, under 50% had some prior anti-PD-1, anti-PD-L1 or anti-CTLA-4 therapy, which was allowed.

Details on this clone: No antigen is known for it.

General study points: CD4+ and CD8+ blood T cells expanded clonally by week 6 at 0.1 to 3.0 mg/kg.

Profiling relied on immunoSEQ multiplex PCR, and the TCRdb table lists in-frame clones only, not all of them. This table holds tens of thousands of clones, roughly four fifths found once. Germline V lookup: CDR1 SGHRS, CDR2 YFSETQ. CDR3 length equals 14 residues. V lost 7 bases, J lost 6 bases, and 18 bases lay in between. The sequence derives from an adult with an advanced solid tumor such as melanoma, head and neck, liver or kidney cancer. Sample: CD4+ or CD8+ T cells sorted from blood, taken in a trial of the OX40 agonist ivuxolimab. The chain recombines TRBV5-1 with TRBJ2-3; no reliable D call. In DNA form, the CDR3 reads TGCGCCAGCTCCAGGACCAGTGAGAGCGATACGCAGTATTTT. It codes for CASSRTSESDTQYF.